This T cell receptor beta chain was sequenced for a study of cytomegalovirus exposure and HLA in healthy donors. For the study at large: Previous work identified 117 million unique TCR beta sequences from 150 million to 200 million T cells. Points from the study as a whole: Cytomegalovirus-associated TCR beta chains were listed, numbering some 170. Earlier analysis looked at TCR beta V segments, and most were productive about 87% or about 30% of the time. Clonal expansion was found to be greater in HLA-associated TCR beta chains than in equally common others in a later analysis.

A remark on this clone: Antigen unknown.

CDR3 length: 18 amino acids. Per the germline V gene, CDR1 is SGHTA and CDR2 is FQGNSA. J was trimmed by 5 bases and V by 1 base; bases with no gene match: 9. The PCR employed 60 Vbeta primers together with 13 Jbeta primers. Clones were sequenced by immunoSEQ multiplex PCR, and TCRdb holds only the in-frame ones, with some missing. The repertoire holds about 130,000 clones, with roughly 85% as singletons. The sample taken for sequencing was PBMCs. This receptor was taken from a woman between 40 and 50 years old in good health and CMV-seropositive. The chain couples TRBV7-2 to TRBJ2-5; 14 positions match TRBD2. CDR3 region: CASSLDPGLAGAWETQYF. DNA for the CDR3: TGTGCCAGCAGCTTAGATCCGGGACTAGCGGGAGCTTGGGAGACCCAGTACTTC.